This T cell receptor beta chain is drawn from a study of blood T cell repertoires in COVID-19. Measured with immunoSEQ multiplex PCR; TCRdb has only the in-frame clones, and not every one. The data contain approximately 200,000 clones, 75% to 90% of them singletons. V shed 4 bases and J 5 bases; nucleotides not matched to a gene: 3. Germline values: CDR1 LGHDT, CDR2 YNNKEL (reference sequence). The CDR3 consists of 14 residues. The V gene is TRBV3-1 (or the pseudogene TRBV3-2), the J gene TRBJ2-2; 8 bases fit TRBD1. This receptor was obtained from a man aged 65 to 85 with active or convalescent COVID-19. The specimen sequenced was peripheral blood. CDR3 loop: CASSPDRGTGELFF. The CDR3 DNA is TGTGCCAGCAGCCCCGACAGGGGAACCGGGGAGCTGTTTTTT.